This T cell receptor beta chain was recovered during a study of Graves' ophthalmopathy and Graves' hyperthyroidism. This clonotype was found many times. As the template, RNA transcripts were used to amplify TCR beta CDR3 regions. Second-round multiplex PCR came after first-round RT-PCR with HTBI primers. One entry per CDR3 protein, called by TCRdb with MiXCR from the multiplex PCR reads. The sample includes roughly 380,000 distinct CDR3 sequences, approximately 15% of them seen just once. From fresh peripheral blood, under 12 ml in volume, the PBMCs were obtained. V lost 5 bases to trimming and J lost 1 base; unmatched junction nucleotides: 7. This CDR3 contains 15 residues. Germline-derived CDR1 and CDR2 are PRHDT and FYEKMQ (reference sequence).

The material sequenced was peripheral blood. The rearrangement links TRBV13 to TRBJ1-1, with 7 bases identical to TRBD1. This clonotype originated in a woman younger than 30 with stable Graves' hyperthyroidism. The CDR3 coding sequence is TGTGCCAGCAGCCTAAAACAGGGGTCGAACACTGAAGCTTTCTTT. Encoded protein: CASSLKQGSNTEAFF.